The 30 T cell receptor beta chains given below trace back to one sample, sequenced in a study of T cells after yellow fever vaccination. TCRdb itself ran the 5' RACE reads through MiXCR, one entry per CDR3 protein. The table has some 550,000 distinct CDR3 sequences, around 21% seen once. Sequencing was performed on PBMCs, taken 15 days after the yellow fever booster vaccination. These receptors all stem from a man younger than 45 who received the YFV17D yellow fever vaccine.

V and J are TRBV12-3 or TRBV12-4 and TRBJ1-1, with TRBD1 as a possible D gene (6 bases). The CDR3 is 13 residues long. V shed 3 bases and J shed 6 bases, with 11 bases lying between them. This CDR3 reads CASSLGANAEAFF. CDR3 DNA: TGTGCCAGCAGTTTGGGGGCTAACGCTGAAGCTTTCTTT.

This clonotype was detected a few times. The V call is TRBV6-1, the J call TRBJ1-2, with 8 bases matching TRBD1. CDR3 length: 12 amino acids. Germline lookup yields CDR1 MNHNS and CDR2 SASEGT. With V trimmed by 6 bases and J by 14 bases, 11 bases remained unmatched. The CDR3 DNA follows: TGTGCCAGCAGCGGCCCGGACAGGGATGTTACCTTC. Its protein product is CASSGPDRDVTF.

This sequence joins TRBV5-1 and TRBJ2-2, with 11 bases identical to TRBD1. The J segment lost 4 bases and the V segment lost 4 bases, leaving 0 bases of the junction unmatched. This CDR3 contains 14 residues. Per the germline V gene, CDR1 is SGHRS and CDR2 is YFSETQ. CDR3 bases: TGCGCCAGCAGCGGACAGGGGGCCACCGGGGAGCTGTTTTTT. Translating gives CASSGQGATGELFF.

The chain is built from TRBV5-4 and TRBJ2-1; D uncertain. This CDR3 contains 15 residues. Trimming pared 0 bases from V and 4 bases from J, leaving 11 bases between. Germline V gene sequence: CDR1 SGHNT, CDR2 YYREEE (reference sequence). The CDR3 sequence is CASSLEPLGYNEQFF. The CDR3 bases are TGTGCCAGCAGCTTGGAACCCCTGGGGTACAATGAGCAGTTCTTC.

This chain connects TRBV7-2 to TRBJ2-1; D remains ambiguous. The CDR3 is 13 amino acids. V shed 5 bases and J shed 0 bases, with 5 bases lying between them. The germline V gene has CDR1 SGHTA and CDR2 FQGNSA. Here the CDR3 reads CASSTRSYNEQFF. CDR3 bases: TGTGCCAGCAGCACTCGCTCCTACAATGAGCAGTTCTTC.

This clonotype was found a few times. CDR3 loop: CASSSPWGLAGEGGTDTQYF. Written as DNA, the CDR3 is TGTGCCAGCAGTTCCCCATGGGGACTAGCGGGAGAAGGCGGCACAGATACGCAGTATTTT. The chain carries TRBV12-3 or TRBV12-4 and TRBJ2-3, with 14 bases that match TRBD2. The CDR3 runs to 20 residues. The V gene end was trimmed by 4 bases and the J gene end by 1 base; junction bases not matched to a gene: 13.

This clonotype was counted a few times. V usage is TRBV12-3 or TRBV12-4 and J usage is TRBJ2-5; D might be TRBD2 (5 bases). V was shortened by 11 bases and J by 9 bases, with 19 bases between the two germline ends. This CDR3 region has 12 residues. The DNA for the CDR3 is TGTGCCTCTTGCGGACTCACCGGCGCCCAGTACTTC. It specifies CASCGLTGAQYF.

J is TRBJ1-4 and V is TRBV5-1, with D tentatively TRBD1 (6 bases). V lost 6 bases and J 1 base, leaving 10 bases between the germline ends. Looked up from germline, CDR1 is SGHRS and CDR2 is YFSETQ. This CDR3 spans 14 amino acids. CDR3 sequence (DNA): TGCGCCAGCAACTCAGGGGTAACTAATGAAAAACTGTTTTTT. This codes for CASNSGVTNEKLFF.

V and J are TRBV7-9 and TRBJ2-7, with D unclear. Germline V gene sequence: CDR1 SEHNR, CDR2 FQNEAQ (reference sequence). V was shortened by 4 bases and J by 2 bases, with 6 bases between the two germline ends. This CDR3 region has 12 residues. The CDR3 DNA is TGTGCCAGCAGCTCCGCGACCTACGAGCAGTACTTC. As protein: CASSSATYEQYF.

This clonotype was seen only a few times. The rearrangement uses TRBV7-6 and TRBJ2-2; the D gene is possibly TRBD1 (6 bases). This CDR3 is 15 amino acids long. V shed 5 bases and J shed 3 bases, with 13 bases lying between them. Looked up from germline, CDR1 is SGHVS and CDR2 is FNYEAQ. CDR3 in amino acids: CASSPQQGYTGELFF. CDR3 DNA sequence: TGTGCCAGCAGCCCCCAACAGGGTTACACCGGGGAGCTGTTTTTT.

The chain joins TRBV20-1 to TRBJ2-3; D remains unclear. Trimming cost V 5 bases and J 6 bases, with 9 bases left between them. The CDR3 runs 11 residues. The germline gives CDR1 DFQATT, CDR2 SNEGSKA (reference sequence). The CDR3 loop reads CSAFAPDTQYF. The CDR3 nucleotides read TGCAGTGCTTTCGCGCCGGATACGCAGTATTTT.

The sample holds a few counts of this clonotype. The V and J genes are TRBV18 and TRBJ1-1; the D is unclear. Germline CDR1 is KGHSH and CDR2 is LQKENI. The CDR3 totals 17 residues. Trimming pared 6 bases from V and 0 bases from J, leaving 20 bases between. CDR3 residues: CASSIAAGQIMNTEAFF. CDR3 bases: TGTGCCAGCTCCATTGCAGCCGGGCAGATAATGAACACTGAAGCTTTCTTT.

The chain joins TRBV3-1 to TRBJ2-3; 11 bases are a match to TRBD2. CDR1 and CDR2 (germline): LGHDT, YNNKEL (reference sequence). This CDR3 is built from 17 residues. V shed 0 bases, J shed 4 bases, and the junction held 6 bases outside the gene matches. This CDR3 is CASSQEASGRMADTQYF. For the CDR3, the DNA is TGTGCCAGCAGCCAAGAGGCTAGCGGGAGGATGGCAGATACGCAGTATTTT.

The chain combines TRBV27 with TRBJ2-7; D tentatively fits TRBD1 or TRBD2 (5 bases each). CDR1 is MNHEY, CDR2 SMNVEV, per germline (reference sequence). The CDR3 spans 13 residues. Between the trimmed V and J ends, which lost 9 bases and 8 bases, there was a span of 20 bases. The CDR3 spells CARSSGPGFKQYF. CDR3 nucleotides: TGTGCCAGAAGCTCAGGGCCGGGGTTTAAGCAGTACTTC.

The CDR3 loop is CSVAFGTGQPQHF. The CDR3 DNA reads as TGCAGCGTTGCTTTCGGCACTGGACAGCCCCAGCATTTT. The V gene is TRBV29-1, the J gene TRBJ1-5; D unresolved. The CDR3 has 13 residues. V shed 4 bases and J shed 7 bases, with 14 bases lying between them. Germline-derived CDR1 and CDR2 are SQVTM and ANQGSEA.

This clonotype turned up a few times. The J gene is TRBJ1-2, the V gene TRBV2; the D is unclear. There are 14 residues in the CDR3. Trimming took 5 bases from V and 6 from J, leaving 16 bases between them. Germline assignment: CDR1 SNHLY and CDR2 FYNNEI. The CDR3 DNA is TGTGCCAGCAGTATTGGTAGTACCCTCAATGGCTACACCTTC. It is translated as CASSIGSTLNGYTF.

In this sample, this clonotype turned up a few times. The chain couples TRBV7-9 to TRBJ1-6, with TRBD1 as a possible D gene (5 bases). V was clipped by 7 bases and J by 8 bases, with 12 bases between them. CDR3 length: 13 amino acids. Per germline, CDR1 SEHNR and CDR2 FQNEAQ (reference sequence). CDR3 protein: CASNWRGDSPLHF. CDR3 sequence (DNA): TGTGCCAGCAACTGGCGGGGGGATTCACCCCTCCACTTT.

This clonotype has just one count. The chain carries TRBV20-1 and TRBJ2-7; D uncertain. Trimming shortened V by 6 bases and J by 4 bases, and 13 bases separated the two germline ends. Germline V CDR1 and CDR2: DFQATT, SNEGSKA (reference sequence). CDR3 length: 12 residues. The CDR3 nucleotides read TGCAGTGCCAGCGCGGACCCTTACGAGCAGTACTTC. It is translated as CSASADPYEQYF.

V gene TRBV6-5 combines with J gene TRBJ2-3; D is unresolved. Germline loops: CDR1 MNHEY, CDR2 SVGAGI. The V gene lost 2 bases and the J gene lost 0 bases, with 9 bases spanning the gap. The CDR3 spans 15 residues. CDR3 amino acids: CASSYDWGSTDTQYF. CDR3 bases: TGTGCCAGCAGTTACGATTGGGGAAGCACAGATACGCAGTATTTT.

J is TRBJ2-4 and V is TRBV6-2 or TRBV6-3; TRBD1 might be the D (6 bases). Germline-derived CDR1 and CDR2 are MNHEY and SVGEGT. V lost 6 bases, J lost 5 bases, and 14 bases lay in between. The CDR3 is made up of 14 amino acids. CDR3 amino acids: CASSPFNRENIQYF. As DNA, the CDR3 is TGTGCCAGCAGCCCCTTCAACAGGGAAAACATTCAGTACTTC.

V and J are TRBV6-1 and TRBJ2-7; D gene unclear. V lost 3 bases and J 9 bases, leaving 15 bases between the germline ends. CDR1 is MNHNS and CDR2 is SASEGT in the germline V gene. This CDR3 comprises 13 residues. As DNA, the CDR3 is TGTGCCAGCAGTGATCGACGGTTCTCAGGGCAGTACTTC. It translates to CASSDRRFSGQYF.

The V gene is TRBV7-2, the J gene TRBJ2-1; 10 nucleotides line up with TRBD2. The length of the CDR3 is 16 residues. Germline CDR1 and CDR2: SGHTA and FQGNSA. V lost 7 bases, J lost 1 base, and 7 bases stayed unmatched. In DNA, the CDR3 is TGTGCCAGCAATCAGGCTAGCGGGGGATCCTACAATGAGCAGTTCTTC. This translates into CASNQASGGSYNEQFF.

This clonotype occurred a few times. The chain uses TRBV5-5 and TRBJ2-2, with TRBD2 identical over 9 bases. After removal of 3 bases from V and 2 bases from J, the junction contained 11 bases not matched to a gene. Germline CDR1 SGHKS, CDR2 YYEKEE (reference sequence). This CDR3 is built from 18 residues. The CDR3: CASSSIYSGSNNTGELFF. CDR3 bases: TGTGCCAGCAGCTCGATTTATAGCGGGAGTAATAACACCGGGGAGCTGTTTTTT.

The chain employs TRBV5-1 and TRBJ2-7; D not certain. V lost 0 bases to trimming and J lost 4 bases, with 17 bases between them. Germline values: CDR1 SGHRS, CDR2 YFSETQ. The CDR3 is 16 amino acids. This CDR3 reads CASSLVSVSGWYEQYF. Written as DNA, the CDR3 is TGCGCCAGCAGCTTGGTTTCGGTGTCTGGCTGGTACGAGCAGTACTTC.

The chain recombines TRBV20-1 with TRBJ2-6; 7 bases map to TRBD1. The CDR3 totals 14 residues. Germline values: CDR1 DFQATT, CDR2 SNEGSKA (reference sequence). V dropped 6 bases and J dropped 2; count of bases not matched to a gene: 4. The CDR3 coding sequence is TGCAGTGCCCTAGACAGGGCTGGGGCCAACGTCCTGACTTTC. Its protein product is CSALDRAGANVLTF.

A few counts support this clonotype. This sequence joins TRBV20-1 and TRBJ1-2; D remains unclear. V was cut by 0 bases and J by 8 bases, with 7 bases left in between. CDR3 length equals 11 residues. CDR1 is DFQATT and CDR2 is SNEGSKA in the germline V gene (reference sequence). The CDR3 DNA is TGCAGTGCTAGAGATTTAACCGGCTACACCTTC. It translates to CSARDLTGYTF.

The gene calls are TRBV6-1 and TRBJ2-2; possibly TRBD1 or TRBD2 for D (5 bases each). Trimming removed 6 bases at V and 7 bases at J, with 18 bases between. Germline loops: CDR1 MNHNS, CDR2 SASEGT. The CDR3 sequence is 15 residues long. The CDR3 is CASRGERLAVGELFF. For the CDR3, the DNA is TGTGCCAGCAGGGGGGAGCGACTTGCGGTCGGGGAGCTGTTTTTT.

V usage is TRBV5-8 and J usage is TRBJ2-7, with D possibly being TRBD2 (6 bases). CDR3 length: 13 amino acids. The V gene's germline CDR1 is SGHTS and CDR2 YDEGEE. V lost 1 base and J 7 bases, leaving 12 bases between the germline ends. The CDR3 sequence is CASSLYGSGEQYF. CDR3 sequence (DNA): TGTGCCAGCAGCTTGTACGGGAGCGGGGAGCAGTACTTC.

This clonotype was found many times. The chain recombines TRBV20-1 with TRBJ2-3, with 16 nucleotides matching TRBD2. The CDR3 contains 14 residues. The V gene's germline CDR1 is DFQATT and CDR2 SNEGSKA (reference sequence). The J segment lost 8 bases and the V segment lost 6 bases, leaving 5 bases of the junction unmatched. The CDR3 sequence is CSAGTSGRAVTQYF. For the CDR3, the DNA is TGCAGTGCCGGGACTAGCGGGAGGGCCGTTACGCAGTATTTT.

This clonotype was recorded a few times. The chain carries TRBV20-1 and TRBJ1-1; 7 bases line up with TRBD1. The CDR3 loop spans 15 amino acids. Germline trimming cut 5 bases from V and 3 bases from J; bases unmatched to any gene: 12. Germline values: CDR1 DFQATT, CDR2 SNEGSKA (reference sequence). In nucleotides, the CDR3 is TGCAGTGCTCACGACAGGGCCAGGGGGGACACTGAAGCTTTCTTT. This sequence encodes CSAHDRARGDTEAFF.